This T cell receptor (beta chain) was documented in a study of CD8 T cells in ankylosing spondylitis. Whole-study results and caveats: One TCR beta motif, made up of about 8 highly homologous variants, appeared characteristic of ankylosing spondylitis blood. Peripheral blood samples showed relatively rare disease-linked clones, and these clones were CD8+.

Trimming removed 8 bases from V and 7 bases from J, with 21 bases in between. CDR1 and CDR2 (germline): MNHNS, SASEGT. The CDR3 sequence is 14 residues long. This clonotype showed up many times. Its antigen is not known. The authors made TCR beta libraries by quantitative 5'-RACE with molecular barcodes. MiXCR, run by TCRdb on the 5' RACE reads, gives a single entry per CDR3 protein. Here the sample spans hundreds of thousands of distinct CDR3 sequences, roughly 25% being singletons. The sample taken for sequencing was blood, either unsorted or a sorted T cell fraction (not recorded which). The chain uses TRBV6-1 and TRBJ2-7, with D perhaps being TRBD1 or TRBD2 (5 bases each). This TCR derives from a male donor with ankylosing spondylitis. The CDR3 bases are TGTGCCAGCGGCGGAGCGGACATCTTGGGGGAGCAGTACTTC. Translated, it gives CASGGADILGEQYF.